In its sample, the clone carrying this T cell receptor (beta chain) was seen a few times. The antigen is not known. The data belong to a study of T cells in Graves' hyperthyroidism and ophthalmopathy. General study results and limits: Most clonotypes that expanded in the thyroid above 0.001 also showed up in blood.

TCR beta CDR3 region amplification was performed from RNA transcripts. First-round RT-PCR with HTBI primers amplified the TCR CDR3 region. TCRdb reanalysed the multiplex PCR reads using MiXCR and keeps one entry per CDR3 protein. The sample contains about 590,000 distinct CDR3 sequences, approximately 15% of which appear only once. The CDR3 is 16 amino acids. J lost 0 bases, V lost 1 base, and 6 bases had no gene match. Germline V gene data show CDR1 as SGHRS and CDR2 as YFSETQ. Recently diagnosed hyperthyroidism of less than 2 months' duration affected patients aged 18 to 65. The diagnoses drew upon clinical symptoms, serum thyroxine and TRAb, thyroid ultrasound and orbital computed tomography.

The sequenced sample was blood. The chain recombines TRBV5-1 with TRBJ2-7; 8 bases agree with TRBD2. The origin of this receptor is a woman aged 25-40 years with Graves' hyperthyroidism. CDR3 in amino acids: CASSLSPAGASYEQYF. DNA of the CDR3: TGCGCCAGCAGCTTGTCCCCAGCGGGAGCCTCCTACGAGCAGTACTTC.